This TCR beta chain comes out of a study of cytomegalovirus exposure and HLA in healthy donors. Study background: Unique TCR beta sequences numbering some 120 million came from around 180 million T cells in an earlier analysis. Approximately 85 million unique TCRs from HLA-typed donors were held in an early data release.

Primers: 60 Vbeta forward and 13 Jbeta reverse. Produced via immunoSEQ multiplex PCR; TCRdb's table is partial and in-frame only. The sample carries some 100,000 clones, roughly three quarters recorded once. Points on this clone: Its antigen is still unknown.

Study conclusions and caveats: Exclusion applied to some V segments, including TRBV6-2 and TRBV6-3, as they were indistinguishable. Association of a missense DCLRE1C variant with TCR beta V- and J-gene trimming was reported in a later analysis.

The CDR3 totals 16 residues. With 2 bases removed from V and 1 base from J, the gap between germline ends came to 15 bases. CDR1 is KGHSH and CDR2 is LQKENI in the germline V gene. V and J are TRBV18 and TRBJ2-7; D is perhaps TRBD1 (7 bases). Sequencing was done on a sample of PBMCs. This receptor was obtained from a female donor in good health and CMV-seropositive. CDR3 sequence reads: CASSPSMAGGSYEQYF. CDR3 coding DNA: TGTGCCAGCTCACCAAGTATGGCAGGGGGGTCCTACGAGCAGTACTTC.